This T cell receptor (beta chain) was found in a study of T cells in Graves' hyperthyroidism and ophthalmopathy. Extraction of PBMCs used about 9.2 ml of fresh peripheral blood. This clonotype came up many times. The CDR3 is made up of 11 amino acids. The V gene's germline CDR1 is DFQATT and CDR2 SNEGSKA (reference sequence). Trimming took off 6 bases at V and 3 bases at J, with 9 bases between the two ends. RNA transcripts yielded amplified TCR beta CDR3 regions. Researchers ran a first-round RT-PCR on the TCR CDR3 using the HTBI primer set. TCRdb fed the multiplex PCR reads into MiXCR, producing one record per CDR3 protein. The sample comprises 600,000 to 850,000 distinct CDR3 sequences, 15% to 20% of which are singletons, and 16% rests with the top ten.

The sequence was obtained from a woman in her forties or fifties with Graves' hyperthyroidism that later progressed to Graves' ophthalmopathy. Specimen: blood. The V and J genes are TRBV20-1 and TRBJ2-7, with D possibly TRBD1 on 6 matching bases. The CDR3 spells CSAPQGYEQYF. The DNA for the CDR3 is TGCAGTGCACCACAGGGCTACGAGCAGTACTTC.